The source of this TCR beta chain is a study of a mutant IDH1 vaccine in newly diagnosed glioma. As for the study in general: The treated population exhibited a male proportion of about 62%, a female proportion of 37.5%, and a mean age of about 40 years. Pretreatment consisted of radiotherapy, temozolomide, or both, with most receiving both.

Germline CDR1 MNHNS, CDR2 SASEGT. This CDR3 has 13 residues. V was clipped by 6 bases and J by 6 bases; unmatched bases: 6. Documented time point: week 35, safety follow-up. Vaccination comprised doses that each held 300 ug of mutant IDH1 20-mer peptide, plus topical imiquimod. Here immunoSEQ multiplex PCR was the method, and the copy in TCRdb shows in-frame clones only, minus some. The table records 45,000 or so clones, more than 75% of them present only once. Worth noting for this clone: Antigen unknown.

This sequence originates from a woman in her forties with glioma. Sequencing used PBMCs, obtained from a glioma patient whose treatment included an IDH1 peptide vaccine. V usage is TRBV6-1 and J usage is TRBJ2-7; 9 bases agree with TRBD1. This CDR3 is CASRGGQGSEQYF. The DNA of the CDR3 is TGTGCCAGCAGGGGAGGACAGGGGAGCGAGCAGTACTTC.